What follows are 18 T cell receptor beta chains derived from one specimen sequenced in a study of blood T cell repertoires in COVID-19. Clones were read by immunoSEQ multiplex PCR, and TCRdb kept only the in-frame ones, dropping some. The sample lists some 320,000 clones; around 87% were seen once. Material: PBMCs or T cells enriched from blood (not recorded which). These receptors originate from a woman aged 25 to 39 who had recovered from COVID-19.

The rearrangement uses TRBV6-5 and TRBJ1-5; 7 nucleotides align to TRBD1. Unmatched junction bases numbered 3, after V lost 5 bases and J lost 8 bases. Looked up from germline, CDR1 is MNHEY and CDR2 is SVGAGI. This CDR3 contains 12 residues. Here the CDR3 DNA reads TGTGCCAGCAGTCACAGGGGTGAGCCCCAGCATTTT. The encoded protein is CASSHRGEPQHF.

The chain's CDR3 is CASSPSGGFDEQYF. The CDR3 region has the DNA TGTGCCAGCTCTCCCAGCGGGGGTTTCGACGAGCAGTACTTC. The chain couples TRBV18 to TRBJ2-7; the match to TRBD2 covers 8 bases. Germline CDR1 and CDR2: KGHSH and LQKENI. The trim removed 6 bases at V and 5 bases at J, leaving 9 bases unmatched. This CDR3 is built from 14 residues.

Only a few counts were recorded for this clone. The chain recombines TRBV6-5 with TRBJ1-2; the match to TRBD1 covers 8 bases. Germline V gives CDR1 MNHEY, CDR2 SVGAGI. The CDR3 loop spans 11 amino acids. Trimming cost V 7 bases and J 8 bases; bases outside gene matches: 3. The CDR3 is CASNRQGGYTF. As DNA, the CDR3 is TGTGCCAGCAACAGACAGGGGGGCTACACCTTC.

The chain employs TRBV10-3 and TRBJ1-2; D ambiguous. CDR1 and CDR2 from the germline V gene are ENHRY and SYGVKD. The germline V and J ends were trimmed by 10 bases and 6 bases, with 18 bases remaining between them. This CDR3 spans 13 amino acids. Here the CDR3 reads CANAAHWADGYTF. CDR3 coding DNA: TGTGCCAATGCCGCCCATTGGGCTGATGGCTACACCTTC.

The chain couples TRBV12-3 or TRBV12-4 to TRBJ1-5; D gene ambiguous. V gave up 1 base and J gave up 8 bases, with 6 bases separating them. The CDR3 has 12 amino acids. The CDR3 sequence: CASSLGFEPQHF. The CDR3 region has the DNA TGTGCCAGCAGTTTAGGTTTCGAGCCCCAGCATTTT.

The chain joins TRBV5-6 to TRBJ1-1, with unresolved D. Per the germline V gene, CDR1 is SGHDT and CDR2 is YYEEEE. CDR3 length equals 13 residues. V lost 4 bases to trimming and J lost 6 bases, with 13 bases between them. CDR3 amino acids: CASSPGSRAEAFF. The CDR3 DNA follows: TGTGCCAGCAGCCCCGGGAGTAGGGCTGAAGCTTTCTTT.

The V call is TRBV10-2, the J call TRBJ1-2, with TRBD1 as a possible D gene (5 bases). The V and J ends lost 1 base and 2 bases respectively, with 8 bases between them. Per the germline V gene, CDR1 is WSHSY and CDR2 is SAAADI. The CDR3 has 14 residues. The CDR3 here is CASSELDINYGYTF. The DNA of the CDR3 is TGCGCCAGCAGTGAGTTGGACATAAACTATGGCTACACCTTC.

Here the CDR3 DNA reads TGTGCCAGCTCATCCAGGGGGGGCAATCAGCCCCAGCATTTT. As protein: CASSSRGGNQPQHF. The rearrangement uses TRBV18 and TRBJ1-5; TRBD1 agrees at 7 bases. With 5 bases clipped from V and 2 bases from J, the junction kept 3 bases outside the gene matches. Per germline, CDR1 KGHSH and CDR2 LQKENI. The CDR3 runs to 14 residues.

In this sample, this clone turned up a few times. One junction end disagrees with the germline gene, perhaps due to a read error. V usage is TRBV10-3 and J usage is TRBJ2-7, with 8 bases aligning to TRBD2. The CDR3 runs 12 residues. Germline CDR1 reads ENHRY; CDR2 reads SYGVKD. The CDR3 spells CAISEQAGEQVF. CDR3 sequence (DNA): TGTGCCATCAGTGAGCAAGCGGGGGAACAAGTTTTC.

The gene calls are TRBV25-1 and TRBJ1-1; TRBD1 might be the D (5 bases). V lost 3 bases to trimming and J lost 2 bases, with 10 bases between them. The CDR3 covers 14 residues. Germline-derived CDR1 and CDR2 are MGHDK and SYGVNS. In nucleotides, the CDR3 is TGTGCCAGCAGTGACTCGGGGGTTAACACTGAAGCTTTCTTT. Translation: CASSDSGVNTEAFF.

The V call is TRBV7-9, the J call TRBJ1-6, with TRBD1 identical over 8 bases. V shed 5 bases and J 9 bases; nucleotides not matched to a gene: 6. The V gene's germline CDR1 is SEHNR and CDR2 FQNEAQ (reference sequence). The CDR3 length is 14 residues. The DNA of the CDR3 is TGTGCCAGCAGCACCAGGGGGCAGGGTTCACCCCTCCACTTT. Protein: CASSTRGQGSPLHF. The full variable domain, its missing parts supplied by reference TRBV7-9 and TRBJ1-6, is DTGVSQNPRHKITKRGQNVTFRCDPISEHNRLYWYRQTLGQGPEFLTYFQNEAQLEKSRLLSDRFSAERPKGSFSTLEIQRTEQGDSAMYLCASSTRGQGSPLHFGNGTRLTVT.

The chain uses TRBV18 and TRBJ1-2; D is unclear. The CDR3 runs to 14 residues. From germline, CDR1 is KGHSH and CDR2 LQKENI. Deletions cut 6 bases from V and 8 bases from J, with 19 bases between. The CDR3 spells CASSHAEREYGYTF. The CDR3 DNA is TGTGCCAGCTCCCACGCCGAAAGGGAGTACGGCTACACCTTC.

The chain employs TRBV12-3 or TRBV12-4 and TRBJ2-1; a possible D gene is TRBD2 (6 bases). The V and J ends lost 7 bases and 8 bases respectively, with 12 bases between them. CDR3 size: 12 residues. In DNA, the CDR3 is TGTGCCAGCACCTCGGGCGGGGATGAGCAGTTCTTC. This codes for CASTSGGDEQFF.

This clone was counted once. The chain recombines TRBV7-9 with TRBJ1-1; D remains unclear. V shed 6 bases and J shed 10 bases, with 21 bases lying between them. Germline assignment: CDR1 SEHNR and CDR2 FQNEAQ (reference sequence). The CDR3 consists of 14 residues. The CDR3 sequence is CASSPTDSRTLAFF. The DNA of the CDR3 is TGTGCCAGCAGTCCTACAGATTCGCGCACCCTAGCTTTCTTT.

The chain joins TRBV28 to TRBJ1-2; 7 bases agree with TRBD1. This CDR3 is built from 17 residues. Per germline, CDR1 MDHEN and CDR2 SYDVKM. The J segment lost 0 bases and the V segment lost 6 bases, leaving 13 bases of the junction unmatched. The DNA for the CDR3 is TGTGCCAGCAGCCCGGGGACAGTGATACCTACTAACTATGGCTACACCTTC. It yields the protein CASSPGTVIPTNYGYTF.

CDR3 nucleotide sequence: TGTGCCAGCGGGGGGGGCCTGGGCTACACCTTC. Translating gives CASGGGLGYTF. The chain recombines TRBV3-1 (or the pseudogene TRBV3-2) with TRBJ1-2, with TRBD1 as a possible D gene (6 bases). This CDR3 contains 11 residues. V was shortened by 8 bases and J by 8 bases, with 12 bases between the two germline ends. Germline V CDR1 and CDR2: LGHDT, YNNKEL (reference sequence).

This chain joins TRBV18 and TRBJ1-2, with TRBD1 identical over 10 bases. The germline CDR1 and CDR2 sequences are KGHSH and LQKENI. CDR3 length equals 16 residues. Trimming took 1 base from V and 2 from J; bases not matched to a gene: 4. The CDR3 is CASSPQAGQGNYGYTF. CDR3 nucleotides: TGTGCCAGCTCACCACAGGCGGGACAGGGGAACTATGGCTACACCTTC.

The V gene is TRBV5-6, the J gene TRBJ2-2; maybe TRBD1 (6 bases). The CDR3 is 12 residues long. V lost 5 bases and J 5 bases, leaving 7 bases between the germline ends. Germline V gene sequence: CDR1 SGHDT, CDR2 YYEEEE. CDR3 loop: CASRRGTGELFF. The CDR3 DNA is TGTGCCAGCAGGAGGGGGACCGGGGAGCTGTTTTTT.